The source of this TCR beta chain is a study of blood T cell repertoires in COVID-19. Study-wide context: Collection of acute and convalescent COVID-19 samples took place in the United States, Italy and Spain. PBMCs, B-cell-depleted T cells, or T cells provided the cDNA or gDNA that made up the material.

Sequencing was performed with immunoSEQ multiplex PCR; in TCRdb, only in-frame clones are kept and a portion is missing. The sample includes over 90,000 clones, about 72% of them seen just once. Material: peripheral blood. This receptor was obtained from a man aged 60-69 years with active or convalescent COVID-19.

CDR3 residues: CASSQLNEQFF. The CDR3 coding sequence is TGTGCCAGCAGCCAACTCAATGAGCAGTTCTTC. This chain uses TRBV5-4 with TRBJ2-1, with D unresolved. Per the germline V gene, CDR1 is SGHNT and CDR2 is YYREEE (reference sequence). The CDR3 is made up of 11 amino acids. Trimming left V 4 bases short and J 6 bases short, with 5 bases between.